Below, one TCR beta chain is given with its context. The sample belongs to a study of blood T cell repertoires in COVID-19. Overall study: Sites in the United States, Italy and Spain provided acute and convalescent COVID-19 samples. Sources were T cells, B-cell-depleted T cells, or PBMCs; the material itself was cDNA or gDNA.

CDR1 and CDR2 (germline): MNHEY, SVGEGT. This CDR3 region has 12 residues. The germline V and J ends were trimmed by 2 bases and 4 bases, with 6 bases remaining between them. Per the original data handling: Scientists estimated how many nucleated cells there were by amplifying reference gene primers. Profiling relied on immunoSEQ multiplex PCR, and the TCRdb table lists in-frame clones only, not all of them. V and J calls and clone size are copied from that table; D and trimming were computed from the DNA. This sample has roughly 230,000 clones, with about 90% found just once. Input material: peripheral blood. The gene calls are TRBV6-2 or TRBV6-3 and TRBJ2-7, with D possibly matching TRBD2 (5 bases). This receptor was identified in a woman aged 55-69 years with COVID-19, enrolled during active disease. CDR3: CASSYRRYEQYF. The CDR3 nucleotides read TGTGCCAGCAGTTACCGGAGGTACGAGCAGTACTTC.